This entry describes one T cell receptor (beta chain). The clone's antigen remains unknown. No base qualities exist here, and no much larger clone lies one base off it. This specimen belongs to a study of blood T cell repertoires in COVID-19 (TCRdb year 2020). Study-wide context: Samples covering the acute and convalescent phases of COVID-19 were provided by collaborators in the United States, Italy and Spain. The material from the prospective study consisted of cDNA or gDNA derived from T cells, B-cell-depleted T cells, or PBMCs. Deeply sampled blood TCRbeta repertoires from subjects exposed to, actively infected with, or recovered from COVID-19 were included in the dataset. The repertoires were released in a freely available public database meant as a resource for research on the immune response to SARS-CoV-2. The samples were drawn from the first 160 participants of the ongoing ImmuneRACE study and from roughly 1,300 subjects provided by 6 global collaborators. Nearly every sample came with metadata listing a de-identified subject ID, COVID-19 status, age in years and sex. Where available, HLA class I and class II types were obtained from metadata supplied by the sample provider rather than from assay-based typing. Overall study outcomes, separate from this receptor: The quantity of clinical and demographic metadata differed by source and by participant and was supplied without curation.

TCRbeta CDR3 regions were amplified from genomic DNA by means of the immunoSEQ Assay, a bias-controlled multiplex PCR. Per the original workflow: The number of nucleated cells in each sample was estimated by amplification of reference gene primers within the assay. To quantify the absolute abundance of each unique TCRbeta CDR3 rearrangement, sequence reads were collapsed and filtered. For each sample, productive Simpson clonality was calculated as the square root of Simpson's diversity index over productive rearrangements. As stored in TCRdb, this immuneACCESS dataset retains in-frame rearrangements with V and J assigned. A fraction of the clones does not appear; measured against another copy, unresolved V genes explain less than half of the discrepancy, and the remainder lacks a known reason. V and J calls and clone size are copied from that table; D and trimming were computed from the DNA. Across this sample there are 61,000 or so clones, with approximately 82% seen only once. The ten largest make up approximately 3.5% of the sample.

Including cysteine and phenylalanine, the CDR3 has 16 amino acids. CDR3 DNA only is kept here, 48 bases in frame from base 1. For CDR1 and CDR2, the germline V gene lists SGHTA and FQGNSA. V ends up 5 bases short and J 3 bases short, with an unmatched junction base count of 6. Collaborating institutions collected whole blood in K2EDTA tubes following their own protocols. For TCRbeta analysis, collaborator samples were shipped as frozen whole blood, as isolated PBMCs, or as DNA extracted from either sample type. Sequenced: peripheral blood. This receptor was obtained from a woman of 80 years or more with acute or convalescent COVID-19. This chain joins TRBV7-2 to TRBJ2-3; 12 bases in between match TRBD2. The encoded CDR3 is CASSRLLAGGTDTQYF. The nucleotide sequence reads as follows: TGTGCCAGCAGCCGCTTACTAGCGGGGGGAACAGATACGCAGTATTTT.